The 8 T cell receptor beta chains below were found in one sample sequenced in a study of blood T cells in healthy people across ages. A second 7 to 11 cycle PCR used barcoded and J-beta primers. TCRdb redid the calling of the 5' RACE reads with MiXCR, one entry per CDR3 protein. This table has about 650,000 distinct CDR3 sequences, 40% to 65% appearing once. The specimen sequenced was blood. These receptors were collected from a woman aged 80 or older in good health.

This clonotype was counted many times. The chain carries TRBV2 and TRBJ2-3; possible D gene TRBD1, 5 bases. Germline V gene sequence: CDR1 SNHLY, CDR2 FYNNEI. The CDR3 sequence is 13 residues long. V lost 3 bases to trimming and J lost 4 bases, with 8 bases between them. The CDR3: CASSDDSSDTQYF. CDR3 nucleotides: TGTGCCAGCAGTGATGACAGTTCAGATACGCAGTATTTT.

The rearrangement uses TRBV4-1 and TRBJ1-2; D gene unclear. Trimming pared 0 bases from V and 0 bases from J, leaving 5 bases between. This CDR3 is 14 amino acids long. Looked up from germline, CDR1 is MGHRA and CDR2 is YSYEKL. In DNA form, the CDR3 reads TGCGCCAGCAGCCAAGATGGTTCTAACTATGGCTACACCTTC. Its translation: CASSQDGSNYGYTF.

This clonotype was found a few times. The chain combines TRBV7-8 with TRBJ2-7, with 8 bases lining up with TRBD1. The CDR3 sequence is 14 residues long. Trimming removed 4 bases from V and 5 bases from J; junction bases left unmatched: 7. Germline V gene lookup returns CDR1 SGHVS and CDR2 FQNEAQ. The CDR3 loop reads CASSYRTGSHEQYF. The DNA of the CDR3 is TGTGCCAGCAGCTATAGGACAGGGAGCCACGAGCAGTACTTC.

This clonotype has ten or more counts. This sequence joins TRBV12-3 or TRBV12-4 and TRBJ2-4; weak D call: TRBD1 (5 bases). V was trimmed by 5 bases and J by 10 bases, leaving 21 bases between them. This CDR3 is 15 amino acids long. The CDR3 bases are TGTGCCAGCAGTCCACATCAAATTCAGGGTAAAATTCAGTACTTC. Translated: CASSPHQIQGKIQYF.

The gene calls are TRBV29-1 and TRBJ2-7; possible D gene TRBD2, 5 bases. The DNA end is more similar to TRBJ2-4, so the J call may be wrong. This CDR3 comprises 12 residues. Germline V lookup: CDR1 SQVTM, CDR2 ANQGSEA. CDR3 coding DNA: TGCAGCGTTGAAGATCCGGGGAACATTCAGTACTTC. Its protein product is CSVEDPGNIQYF.

The V gene is TRBV12-3 or TRBV12-4, the J gene TRBJ1-5; 8 bases fit TRBD1. The junction had 7 bases not matched to a gene; V was cut back by 3 bases and J by 6 bases. The CDR3 spans 15 residues. CDR3 protein: CASSFAGGRGQPQHF. In DNA form, the CDR3 reads TGTGCCAGCAGTTTTGCAGGGGGCCGCGGTCAGCCCCAGCATTTT.

V is TRBV4-1 and J is TRBJ2-5, with 9 bases fitting TRBD2. From germline, CDR1 is MGHRA and CDR2 YSYEKL. CDR3 size: 16 residues. J was trimmed by 11 bases and V by 6 bases; bases with no gene match: 19. CDR3 in amino acids: CASRSSGDLPWDEQYF. The CDR3 DNA sequence: TGCGCCAGCAGGTCTAGCGGGGACCTCCCTTGGGATGAGCAGTACTTC.

The chain combines TRBV18 with TRBJ2-1; 13 bases fit TRBD2. In germline, CDR1 is KGHSH, CDR2 LQKENI. J gave up 7 bases and V 6 bases, and 6 bases lay outside the gene matches. CDR3 length equals 15 residues. The CDR3 nucleotides read TGTGCCAGCTCGCGCGGACTAGCGGGAGAGAATGAGCAGTTCTTC. Encoded protein: CASSRGLAGENEQFF.